The entry below gives a single T cell receptor beta chain sequence along with its context. These data come from a study of blood T cell repertoires in COVID-19. The overall study: Donors in the United States, Italy and Spain gave samples during acute or convalescent COVID-19. Nucleic acid was either cDNA or gDNA, and it came from T cells, B-cell-depleted T cells, or PBMCs.

Original handling: Scientists estimated how many nucleated cells there were by amplifying reference gene primers. Repertoires were generated with immunoSEQ multiplex PCR, while TCRdb's copy carries only in-frame clones and drops some. V and J calls plus clone size are reproduced from that table; the DNA served to infer D and trimming. The sample holds roughly 180,000 clones, 75% to 80% seen once. The ends lost 7 bases at V and 4 bases at J; junction bases unmatched: 6. In germline, CDR1 is LNHDA, CDR2 SQIVND (reference sequence). The CDR3 covers 15 residues. Sequenced material: peripheral blood. This sequence joins TRBV19 and TRBJ1-6, with TRBD1 matching over 8 bases. The TCR was taken from a woman between 45 and 65 years old with active or convalescent COVID-19. The CDR3 DNA is TGTGCCAGTACCCCGGACAGGGTATATAATTCACCCCTCCACTTT. Translating it yields CASTPDRVYNSPLHF.